What follows are 2 T cell receptor beta chains derived from one specimen sequenced in a study of T cell changes during pregnancy in multiple sclerosis. Produced via immunoSEQ multiplex PCR; TCRdb's table is partial and in-frame only. The sample lists tens of thousands of clones, 89% seen once, with around 0.51% in the top ten. The sequences come from CD4+ T cells from peripheral blood mononuclear cells, collected in the first trimester of pregnancy. These receptors came from a female donor with multiple sclerosis, enrolled in a pregnancy study.

This sequence joins TRBV7-2 and TRBJ1-1, with D uncertain. The CDR3 covers 13 residues. With 4 bases removed from V and 5 bases from J, the gap between germline ends came to 11 bases. Germline assignment: CDR1 SGHTA and CDR2 FQGNSA. The CDR3 DNA reads as TGTGCCAGCAGCTCCTACTCTTTAACTGAAGCTTTCTTT. Protein sequence: CASSSYSLTEAFF.

There are a few counts of this clone. At one end, the junction sequence differs from germline, possibly due to a read error. The V call is TRBV5-4, the J call TRBJ1-2; D is uncertain. Germline CDR1 and CDR2: SGHNT and YYREEE (reference sequence). CDR3 size: 8 residues. The CDR3 loop is CASAVSPF. The DNA for the CDR3 is TGTGCCAGCGCGGTCAGCCCCTTC.